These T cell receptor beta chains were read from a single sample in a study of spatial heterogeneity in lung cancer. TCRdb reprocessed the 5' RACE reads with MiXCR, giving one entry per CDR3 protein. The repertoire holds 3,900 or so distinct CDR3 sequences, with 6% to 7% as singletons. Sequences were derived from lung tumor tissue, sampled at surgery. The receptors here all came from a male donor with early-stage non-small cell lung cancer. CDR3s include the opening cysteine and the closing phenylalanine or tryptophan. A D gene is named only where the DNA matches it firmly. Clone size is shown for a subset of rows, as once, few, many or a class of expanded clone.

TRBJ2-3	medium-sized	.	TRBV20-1	TGCAGTGCTAGAGATGGTGTGGTCCGCACAGATACGCAGTATTTT	CSARDGVVRTDTQYF
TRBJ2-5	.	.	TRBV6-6	TGTGCCAGCAGTTATGCCGCCTCGGGACGGCAAGAGACCCAGTACTTC	CASSYAASGRQETQYF
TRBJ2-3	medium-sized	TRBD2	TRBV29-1	TGCAGCTTCCTAGCGGGAAGTCACACAGATACGCAGTATTTT	CSFLAGSHTDTQYF
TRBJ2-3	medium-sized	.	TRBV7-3	TGTGCCAGCAGCTTACGAGAGGGGGATACGCAGTATTTT	CASSLREGDTQYF
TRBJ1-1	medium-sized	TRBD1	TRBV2	TGTGCCAGCGCAACACAGGGGGGCGCCGCTGAAGCTTTCTTT	CASATQGGAAEAFF
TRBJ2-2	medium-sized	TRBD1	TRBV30	TGTGCCTGGAGTGTGGCAGGGGGCCATAACACCGGGGAGCTGTTTTTT	CAWSVAGGHNTGELFF
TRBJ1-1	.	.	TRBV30	TGTGCCTGGAGTAAAACGACACCTAACACTGAAGCTTTCTTT	CAWSKTTPNTEAFF
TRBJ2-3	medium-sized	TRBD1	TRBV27	TGTGCCAGCAGTTTCCTGGGACAGGGGGCAGATACGCAGTATTTT	CASSFLGQGADTQYF
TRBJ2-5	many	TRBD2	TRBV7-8	TGTGCCAGCAGCCTAACACGAAGCGGGAGGGGAGAGACCCAGTACTTC	CASSLTRSGRGETQYF
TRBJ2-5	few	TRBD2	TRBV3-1	TGTGCCAGCAGCGCCGTGATAGGGAGGGCAGCGCAAGAGACCCAGTACTTC	CASSAVIGRAAQETQYF
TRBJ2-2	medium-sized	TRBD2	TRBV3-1	TGTGCCAGCAGCCGAGCGGGGGCGAACACCGGGGAGCTGTTTTTT	CASSRAGANTGELFF
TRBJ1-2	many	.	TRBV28	TGTGCCAGCAGTTTTAGGGTGGGGGCCTATGGCTACACCTTC	CASSFRVGAYGYTF
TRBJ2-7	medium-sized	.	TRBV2	TGCACGCCGGTCGGGTTAGACTACGAGCAGTACTTC	CTPVGLDYEQYF
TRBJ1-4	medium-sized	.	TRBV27	TGTGCCAGCAGCCGGGACGGTCCTTTTGAAAAACTGTTTTTT	CASSRDGPFEKLFF
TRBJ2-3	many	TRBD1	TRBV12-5	TGTGCTAGTGGTTTGGTTGAGGGGGCAGGCGGTACGCAGTATTTT	CASGLVEGAGGTQYF
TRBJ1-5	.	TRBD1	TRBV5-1	TGCGCCAGCAGCTTGACAGGGGGCCAGCCCCAGCATTTT	CASSLTGGQPQHF
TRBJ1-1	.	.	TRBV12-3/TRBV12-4	TGTGCCAACGGAGGAGACCCGAACACTGAAGCTTTCTTT	CANGGDPNTEAFF
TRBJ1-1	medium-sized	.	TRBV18	TGTGCCAGCTCACCACTGACCAGAAACACTGAAGCTTTCTTT	CASSPLTRNTEAFF
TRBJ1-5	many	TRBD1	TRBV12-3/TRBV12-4	TGTGCCAGCAGTTTAGACGGCAGGGGGCAGCCCCAGCATTTT	CASSLDGRGQPQHF
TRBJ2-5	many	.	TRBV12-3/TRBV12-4	TGTGCCAGCAGTCGGAGAGAGACCCAGTACTTC	CASSRRETQYF
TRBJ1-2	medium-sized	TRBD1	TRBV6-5	TGTGCCAGCAGTCGACAGGGAGGTTGGGATGGCTACACCTTC	CASSRQGGWDGYTF
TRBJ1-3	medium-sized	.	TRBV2	TGTGCCAGCAGCGAAGTTGGGCCGATCTCTGGAAACACCATATATTTT	CASSEVGPISGNTIYF
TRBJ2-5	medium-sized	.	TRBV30	TGTGCCTGGAGTGTACTCCAAGAGACCCAGTACTTC	CAWSVLQETQYF
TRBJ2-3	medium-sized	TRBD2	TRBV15	TGTGCCACCAGCAGAGATACTAGCGCAGATACGCAGTATTTT	CATSRDTSADTQYF
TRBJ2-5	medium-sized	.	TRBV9	TGTGCCAGCAGCGTTAGTTCGATACCCCAAGAGACCCAGTACTTC	CASSVSSIPQETQYF
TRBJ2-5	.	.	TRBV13	TGTGCCAGCAGCTTACGGGAAGATCCCAGGGGAAAAGAGACCCAGTACTTC	CASSLREDPRGKETQYF
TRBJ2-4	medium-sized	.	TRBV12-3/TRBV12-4	TGTGCCAGCACCCTGGGGGGGGGCCCTAGGTACTTC	CASTLGGGPRYF
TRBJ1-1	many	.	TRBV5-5	TGTGCCAGCACCCCCGGGGCCGGTAACCCCCCGATGAACACTGAAGCTTTCTTT	CASTPGAGNPPMNTEAFF
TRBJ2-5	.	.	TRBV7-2	TGTGCCAGCAGCTTAGGGCCGGGCGGACAAGAGACCCAGTACTTC	CASSLGPGGQETQYF
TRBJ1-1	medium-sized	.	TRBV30	TGTGCCTGGAGTGTTTTTTATGAAGCTTTCTTT	CAWSVFYEAFF
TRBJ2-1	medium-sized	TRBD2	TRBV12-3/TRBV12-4	TGTGCCAGCAGTTTTTGGCTAGCGGGGGCCTACAATGAGCAGTTCTTC	CASSFWLAGAYNEQFF
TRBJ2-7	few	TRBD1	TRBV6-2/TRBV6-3	TGTGCCAGCAGCTTACGGACAGGGCTGTTGGCCGAGCAGTACTTC	CASSLRTGLLAEQYF
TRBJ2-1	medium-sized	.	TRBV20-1	TGCAGTGCTAGAAGACTTCTCTACAATGAGCAGTTCTTC	CSARRLLYNEQFF
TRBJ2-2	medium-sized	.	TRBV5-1	TGCGCCAGCAGCTTGGGGCCCCGGAACACCGGGGAGCTGTTTTTT	CASSLGPRNTGELFF
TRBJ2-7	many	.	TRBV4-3	TGCGCCAGCAGCCAACACTGGAGGACCCCTAAGGCCGAGCAGTACTTC	CASSQHWRTPKAEQYF
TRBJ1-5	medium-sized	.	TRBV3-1	TGTGCCAGCAGCCCCGACGGGGGCAATCAGCCCCAGCATTTT	CASSPDGGNQPQHF
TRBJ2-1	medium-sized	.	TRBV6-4	TGTGCCAGCAGTCCCCGAGGTGGAGGCAATGAGCAGTTCTTC	CASSPRGGGNEQFF
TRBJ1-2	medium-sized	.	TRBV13	TGTGCCAGCAGCCGATCGGACTCGCCGGCCTATGGCTACACCTTC	CASSRSDSPAYGYTF
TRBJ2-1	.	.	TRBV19	TGTGCCAGTATAGGATGGGGATCAAGCTCCTACAATGAGCAGTTCTTC	CASIGWGSSSYNEQFF
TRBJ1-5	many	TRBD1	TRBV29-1	TGCAGCGTGCCGGGGACAGAAAGCAATCAGCCCCAGCATTTT	CSVPGTESNQPQHF
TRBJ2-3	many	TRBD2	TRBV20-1	TGCAGTGCTACCCTCCCCGGACTAGCGGGAGGGTGGAGGGCAGATACGCAGTATTTT	CSATLPGLAGGWRADTQYF
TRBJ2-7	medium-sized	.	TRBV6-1	TGTGCCAGCAGTTATGGGCGGTCCGAGCAGTACTTC	CASSYGRSEQYF
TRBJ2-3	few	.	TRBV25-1	TGTGCCAGCAGTCCCCTAGATACGCAGTATTTT	CASSPLDTQYF
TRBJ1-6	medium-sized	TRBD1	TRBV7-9	TGTGCCAGCAGCTTAACTGGGTGGGGACAGGAGGACTCCTATAATTCACCCCTCCACTTT	CASSLTGWGQEDSYNSPLHF
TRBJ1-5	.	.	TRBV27	TGTGCCAGCAGTTTCGACGGATCCAATCAGCCCCAGCATTTT	CASSFDGSNQPQHF
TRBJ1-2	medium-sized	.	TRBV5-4	TGTGCCAGCAGCCCCACGACGGGGCCGAGGAACTATGGCTACACCTTC	CASSPTTGPRNYGYTF
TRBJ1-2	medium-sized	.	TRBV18	TGTGCCAGCTCACCACCGGGGCAGGGAGAAAGCTACACCTTC	CASSPPGQGESYTF
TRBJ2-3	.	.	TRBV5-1	TGCGCCAGCAGCCAAAGCGACCCGTTTGGTTCCACAGATACGCAGTATTTT	CASSQSDPFGSTDTQYF
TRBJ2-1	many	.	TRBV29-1	TGCAGCGTTGATGGCTACAATGAGCAGTTCTTC	CSVDGYNEQFF
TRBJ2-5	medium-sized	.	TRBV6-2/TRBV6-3	TGTGCCAGCGGGATAATGCTAAAAGAGACCCAGTACTTC	CASGIMLKETQYF
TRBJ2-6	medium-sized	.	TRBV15	TGTGCCACCAGCAGAGAGGTGGGGGAAGCAGGCTCTGGGGCCAACGTCCTGACTTTC	CATSREVGEAGSGANVLTF
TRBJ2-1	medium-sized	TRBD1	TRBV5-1	TGCGCCAGCAGCTCATCCGGGACAGGGTGGAATGAGCAGTTCTTC	CASSSSGTGWNEQFF
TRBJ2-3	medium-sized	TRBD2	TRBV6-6	TGTGCCAGCAGTTATGCTCCCGGACTAGCGCATGCCACAGATACGCAGTATTTT	CASSYAPGLAHATDTQYF